This is a list of T cell receptor beta chains from one sample in a study of T-cell memory formation after mild COVID-19. TCRdb redid the calling of the 5' RACE reads with MiXCR, one entry per CDR3 protein. The sample shows fewer than 250,000 distinct CDR3 sequences, over 9.5% of them seen only once. The sequenced sample was PBMCs or a T cell subset sorted from them (not recorded which). Receptors were obtained from a man in his late teens or twenties who had mild COVID-19 (a few samples of this study predate the infection). Cell type and time point are not known. Each CDR3 is given with its conserved first and last residue. A D gene is named only where the DNA matches it firmly. Size values are once, few and many counts, or a class for expanded clones, and some rows have none.

clone_size	cdr3_length	v_call	j_call	d_call	cdr3_aa	cdr3_nt
few	13	TRBV7-9	TRBJ2-7	.	CASSLGAEDEQYF	TGTGCCAGCAGCTTGGGTGCTGAGGACGAGCAGTACTTC
.	15	TRBV5-6	TRBJ2-5	.	CASSLWGRGFGTQYF	TGTGCCAGCAGCTTGTGGGGGCGCGGGTTCGGGACCCAGTACTTC
few	15	TRBV12-3/TRBV12-4	TRBJ1-4	.	CASSLKGGLSLKLFF	TGTGCCAGCAGTTTGAAGGGGGGGCTTTCTCTAAAACTGTTTTTT
few	15	TRBV5-1	TRBJ1-1	TRBD1	CASSASGTGAPGAFF	TGCGCCAGCAGCGCCTCCGGGACAGGGGCTCCAGGGGCTTTCTTT
many	16	TRBV24-1	TRBJ2-2	.	CATSEAGVSNTGELFF	TGTGCCACCAGTGAGGCAGGGGTATCAAACACCGGGGAGCTGTTTTTT
.	13	TRBV9	TRBJ2-7	.	CASSEGPGYEQYF	TGTGCCAGCAGCGAAGGGCCGGGGTACGAGCAGTACTTC
.	12	TRBV20-1	TRBJ1-2	.	CSALRGGYGYTF	TGCAGTGCTTTACGGGGTGGGTATGGCTACACCTTC
few	10	TRBV20-1	TRBJ2-5	.	CSAGQETQYF	TGCAGTGCTGGGCAAGAGACCCAGTACTTC
many	14	TRBV7-7	TRBJ1-4	TRBD1	CASSATGAGEKLFF	TGTGCTAGCAGCGCGACAGGGGCGGGCGAAAAACTGTTTTTT
few	16	TRBV20-1	TRBJ2-5	TRBD2	CSARDLFRGGQETQYF	TGCAGTGCTAGAGATCTCTTTCGGGGGGGCCAAGAGACCCAGTACTTC
.	17	TRBV20-1	TRBJ2-3	TRBD2	CSARDWTSGVRGDTQYF	TGCAGTGCTAGAGATTGGACTAGCGGTGTTAGGGGGGATACGCAGTATTTT
few	12	TRBV6-6	TRBJ1-1	.	CASSYPGQTAFF	TGTGCCAGCAGTTACCCGGGACAAACGGCTTTCTTT
.	12	TRBV20-1	TRBJ2-5	TRBD1	CSADRGRETQYF	TGCAGTGCTGACAGGGGGCGGGAGACCCAGTACTTC
many	14	TRBV5-1	TRBJ2-5	TRBD1	CASRQAGGAETQYF	TGCGCCAGCAGACAAGCAGGGGGCGCGGAGACCCAGTACTTC
.	11	TRBV9	TRBJ1-2	.	CASTDNYGYTF	TGTGCCAGCACGGACAACTATGGCTACACCTTC
.	14	TRBV30	TRBJ2-7	TRBD1	CAWRETGGAYEQYF	TGTGCCTGGAGGGAGACAGGGGGAGCCTACGAGCAGTACTTC
.	14	TRBV7-2	TRBJ2-3	TRBD2	CASRSGGTADTQYF	TGTGCCAGCAGAAGCGGGGGGACCGCAGATACGCAGTATTTT
few	16	TRBV15	TRBJ2-3	.	CATSRVGGGLGDTQYF	TGTGCCACCAGCAGAGTAGGGGGGGGGTTAGGAGATACGCAGTATTTT
few	13	TRBV5-6	TRBJ2-7	TRBD1	CASSFTGAYEQYF	TGTGCCAGCAGCTTCACAGGGGCTTACGAGCAGTACTTC
.	14	TRBV2	TRBJ1-5	.	CASSEGGGYQPQHF	TGTGCCAGCAGTGAAGGTGGGGGTTATCAGCCCCAGCATTTT
.	17	TRBV4-2	TRBJ1-5	.	CASSQVTGRYSNQPQHF	TGTGCCAGCAGCCAAGTGACGGGAAGGTATAGCAATCAGCCCCAGCATTTT
few	12	TRBV20-1	TRBJ1-2	.	CSARNNDYGYTF	TGCAGTGCTAGAAACAACGACTATGGCTACACCTTC
many	13	TRBV2	TRBJ2-2	.	CASSVDYTGELFF	TGTGCCAGCAGCGTTGATTACACCGGGGAGCTGTTTTTT
.	13	TRBV7-9	TRBJ1-1	.	CASSFADVTEAFF	TGTGCCAGCAGCTTTGCCGACGTAACTGAAGCTTTCTTT
few	14	TRBV10-1	TRBJ2-7	.	CASSVGGPPYEQYF	TGCGCCAGCAGTGTGGGGGGACCTCCCTACGAGCAGTACTTC
.	13	TRBV12-3/TRBV12-4	TRBJ2-5	TRBD1	CASNLQGWETQYF	TGTGCCAGCAATTTACAGGGGTGGGAGACCCAGTACTTC
few	12	TRBV3-1	TRBJ2-5	.	CASSQTGETQYF	TGTGCCAGCAGCCAAACCGGGGAGACCCAGTACTTC
.	14	TRBV27	TRBJ2-2	TRBD1	CASSHGDRVRELFF	TGTGCCAGCAGTCACGGCGACAGGGTTAGGGAGCTGTTTTTT
many	15	TRBV12-3/TRBV12-4	TRBJ2-3	TRBD1	CASSRQGLSTDTQYF	TGTGCCAGCAGTCGACAGGGGCTTAGCACAGATACGCAGTATTTT
few	15	TRBV28	TRBJ1-6	TRBD1	CATSIGTGGNSPLHF	TGTGCGACCAGCATCGGGACAGGCGGGAATTCACCCCTCCACTTT
few	13	TRBV7-9	TRBJ2-6	.	CASGSRGANVLTF	TGTGCCAGCGGGAGCCGGGGGGCCAACGTCCTGACTTTC
few	13	TRBV11-2	TRBJ2-1	.	CASSLTVYNEQFF	TGTGCCAGCAGCCTGACAGTATACAATGAGCAGTTCTTC
.	15	TRBV27	TRBJ1-6	.	CASSLRSKDNSPLHF	TGTGCCAGCAGTTTAAGGAGTAAGGATAATTCACCCCTCCACTTT
many	16	TRBV12-3/TRBV12-4	TRBJ1-6	.	CASTPALGSNNSPLHF	TGTGCCAGCACTCCCGCTTTGGGCAGTAATAATTCACCCCTCCACTTT
few	15	TRBV7-2	TRBJ2-3	TRBD2	CASSLGLAGGGTQYF	TGTGCCAGCAGCTTAGGACTAGCGGGGGGTGGTACGCAGTATTTT
.	15	TRBV5-1	TRBJ2-3	.	CASSPRGDRGDTQYF	TGCGCCAGCAGCCCCAGGGGCGATCGGGGAGATACGCAGTATTTT
.	13	TRBV5-1	TRBJ2-1	.	CASSLEGDNEQFF	TGCGCCAGCAGCTTGGAAGGGGACAATGAGCAGTTCTTC
many	14	TRBV15	TRBJ1-2	TRBD1	CATSRPTGVQGYTF	TGTGCCACCAGCAGACCTACAGGGGTGCAGGGCTACACCTTC
.	14	TRBV18	TRBJ1-1	.	CASSPLRPRTEAFF	TGTGCCAGCTCACCACTACGGCCGAGGACTGAAGCTTTCTTT
many	13	TRBV6-2/TRBV6-3	TRBJ1-6	.	CASTIEPNSPLHF	TGTGCCAGCACCATCGAACCCAATTCACCCCTCCACTTT
few	14	TRBV12-3/TRBV12-4	TRBJ1-5	.	CASSFRTSNQPQHF	TGTGCCAGCAGTTTCAGGACTAGCAATCAGCCCCAGCATTTT
few	11	TRBV20-1	TRBJ2-1	.	CSAEPVNEQFF	TGCAGTGCCGAACCTGTGAATGAGCAGTTCTTC
.	15	TRBV3-1	TRBJ2-1	.	CASSLGKEGGNEQFF	TGTGCCAGCAGCCTCGGCAAAGAGGGGGGCAATGAGCAGTTCTTC
.	20	TRBV5-1	TRBJ2-7	.	CASSPWPGQGRDSGSYEQYF	TGCGCCAGCAGCCCCTGGCCTGGGCAGGGTCGGGATTCGGGCTCCTACGAGCAGTACTTC
few	14	TRBV2	TRBJ1-5	TRBD1	CASSAGQGQQPQHF	TGTGCCAGCAGCGCGGGACAGGGGCAACAGCCCCAGCATTTT
.	14	TRBV6-2/TRBV6-3	TRBJ2-1	.	CACTGGSAYNEQFF	TGTGCCTGCACCGGGGGAAGCGCCTACAATGAGCAGTTCTTC
.	16	TRBV2	TRBJ2-1	TRBD2	CASSLGLAGGEEEQFF	TGTGCCAGCAGCCTCGGACTAGCGGGGGGGGAAGAAGAGCAGTTCTTC
few	15	TRBV12-3/TRBV12-4	TRBJ2-2	.	CASSLSSANTGELFF	TGTGCCAGCAGTCTCTCTAGCGCCAACACCGGGGAGCTGTTTTTT
few	13	TRBV10-3	TRBJ1-1	.	CAISETSDTEAFF	TGTGCCATCAGTGAGACCTCGGACACTGAAGCTTTCTTT
.	16	TRBV28	TRBJ2-5	.	CASSMAGGLVQEIQYF	TGTGCCAGCAGTATGGCAGGCGGGTTAGTTCAAGAGATCCAGTACTTC
.	15	TRBV16	TRBJ2-3	TRBD2	CASSQRAGGTDTQYF	TGTGCCAGCAGCCAGAGAGCGGGGGGCACAGATACGCAGTATTTT
many	12	TRBV6-2/TRBV6-3	TRBJ1-5	.	CASSFLFQPQHF	TGTGCCAGCAGTTTCTTATTTCAGCCCCAGCATTTT
.	15	TRBV9	TRBJ2-1	.	CASSPPGASYNEQFF	TGTGCCAGCAGCCCCCCGGGGGCCTCCTACAATGAGCAGTTCTTC